This T cell receptor (beta chain) was identified in a study of identical twins listed by TCRdb under 2016. Background for the entire study: To test whether fetal clonotypes persist, this study deep-sequenced TCR alpha and beta repertoires from monozygotic twins, from unrelated adults of various ages, and from cord blood. Replicate twin experiments were performed at different times using different library preparation protocols to rule out contamination.

Library generation was performed with 5' RACE. Sequencing instrument: Illumina HiSeq 2000. A universal primer binding site was added through template switching, and the final cDNA carried a unique molecular identifier so that TCR cDNA molecules could be counted accurately. First-strand cDNA for TCR alpha and beta chains was synthesized from specific primers in the conserved constant-segment region. Each cDNA library was double barcoded, with a SMART-Mk sample barcode plus Illumina barcodes, to control for contamination. TruSeq adapter sequences along with Illumina sample barcodes were introduced in two successive PCR steps. The TCR alpha and beta cDNA libraries were sequenced on the Illumina HiSeq platform using custom primers. In the authors' own workflow: MiGEC processed the raw reads to extract unique molecular identifiers, while MiXCR was used to determine the CDR3 positions. For each individual, recombination models were inferred using an EM algorithm with the repgenHMM and IGoR tools. Shared clonotype analysis was performed with the tcR package in R, normalizing sharing by the product of cloneset sizes. To study raw recombination free of thymic and clonal selection effects, out-of-frame nonproductive sequences were analyzed. TCRdb reprocessed the public reads (quality trimming at Q25 with fastp, clone calling with MiXCR) and kept in-frame beta chains. Identical CDR3 proteins give one entry, which carries the most common genes and DNA. The V and J calls reflect TCRdb's pipeline rather than the authors' work. In this sample the table shows some 500,000 distinct CDR3 sequences, 14% of which occur a single time. The ten most abundant clones make up approximately 0.9% of the sample.

This clonotype was counted at least ten times. Its antigen is not yet known. No much larger clone is present one base from it, and per-base qualities are unavailable. CDR1 SQVTM and CDR2 ANQGSEA were looked up in the germline V gene. The CDR3 runs 14 amino acids, cysteine and phenylalanine included. Left in the record is the CDR3 DNA by itself, 42 bases read in frame from the first base. The V end loses 5 bases and the J end loses 4 bases, and a stretch of 18 bases separates them. Only healthy Caucasian donors were included. The twin cohort consisted of three pairs of female monozygotic twins, all aged about 18 to 29 years. CD4+ and CD8+ T cell populations were isolated with positive isolation kits from Invitrogen. Points the paper makes about the study in general: In beta out-of-frame sequences, excess twin sharing was weaker, because having fewer shared sequences lowered the signal-to-noise ratio. Abundant cord blood beta clonotypes carried fewer insertions; young adult naive repertoires showed a weaker similar trend, while memory repertoires showed none. Compared with coincidental sharing between unrelated individuals, out-of-frame TCR alpha sequences shared between twins had an excess of sequences with low generation probability. In monozygotic twins, out-of-frame TCR alpha sharing was systematically underestimated by recombination models, although the models agreed with sharing between unrelated individuals. Invariant T cells such as MAIT and iNKT could partly confound zero-insertion analyses, though diverse VJ usage argued against this for most clonotypes. Because the same donors could not be followed over many years, conclusions were based on cross-sectional statistical analysis.

These data were also reused for a study on yellow fever vaccine responses in identical twins. The second investigation adds: The T cell response to vaccination in identical twins was reported by the authors to appear partly convergent and partly personalized. In the study, vaccine-responding T cell clones were precisely tracked in identical twins.

The sample comprised CD4+ T cells sorted from blood. The chain was built from TRBV29-1 and TRBJ2-7; confidence is insufficient to name the D gene. The clonotype was recovered from a woman aged 18-30 years in good health. Read as DNA, the sequence is TGCAGCGTTTCTGCCGGGCCCGCCCCTTACGAGCAGTACTTC. This encodes CSVSAGPAPYEQYF.